The subject of this entry is one TCR beta chain. Its matching antigen is unknown. Germline CDR1 is SQVTM and CDR2 is ANQGSEA. The germline V and J ends were trimmed by 3 bases and 7 bases, with 10 bases remaining between them. The CDR3 contains 12 residues. The sample belongs to a study of shared clonotypes between healthy human individuals. Study-level background: Aged 18 to 49, the donors were two women and a few men.

Only in-frame clones appear in the TCRdb table, and some are missing; sequencing was by immunoSEQ multiplex PCR. The repertoire has over 2,000,000 clones, just over 90% of them found once; the top ten carry around 1.7%. CD45RO-negative cells were positively selected for CCR7, leaving out terminally differentiated effector memory CD45RA+ cells. Overall study results and limits: Clonotypes shared by all four sorted-subset donors had higher generation probabilities than non-shared clonotypes. Sorted-subset sequencing, rarefaction showed, was incomplete despite large depth.

The sequenced material came from naive CD8+ T cells from PBMCs. The chain recombines TRBV29-1 with TRBJ2-1; D perhaps matches TRBD2 (6 bases). The receptor was derived from a man between 18 and 29 years old in good health. Some clones in this sample may be carry-over from other donors' samples. The CDR3 sequence is CSVDLGRNEQFF. CDR3 DNA sequence: TGCAGCGTTGATTTAGGGAGGAATGAGCAGTTCTTC.